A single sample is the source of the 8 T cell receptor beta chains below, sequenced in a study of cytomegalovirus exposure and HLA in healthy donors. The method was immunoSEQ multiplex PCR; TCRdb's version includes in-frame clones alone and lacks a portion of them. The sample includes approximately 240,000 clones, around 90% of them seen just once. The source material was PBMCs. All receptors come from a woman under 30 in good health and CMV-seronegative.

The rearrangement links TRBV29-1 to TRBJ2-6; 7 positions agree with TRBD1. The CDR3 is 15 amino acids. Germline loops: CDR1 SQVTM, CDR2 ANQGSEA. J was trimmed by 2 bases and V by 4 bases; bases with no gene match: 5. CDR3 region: CSVAFGTAGANVLTF. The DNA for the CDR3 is TGCAGCGTTGCCTTTGGGACAGCTGGGGCCAACGTCCTGACTTTC.

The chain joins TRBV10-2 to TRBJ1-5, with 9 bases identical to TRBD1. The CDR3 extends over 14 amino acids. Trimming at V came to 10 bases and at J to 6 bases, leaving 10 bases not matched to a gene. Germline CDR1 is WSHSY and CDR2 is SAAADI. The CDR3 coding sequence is TGCGCCACCCGGGACAGGGAGGGGAGTCAGCCCCAGCATTTT. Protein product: CATRDREGSQPQHF.

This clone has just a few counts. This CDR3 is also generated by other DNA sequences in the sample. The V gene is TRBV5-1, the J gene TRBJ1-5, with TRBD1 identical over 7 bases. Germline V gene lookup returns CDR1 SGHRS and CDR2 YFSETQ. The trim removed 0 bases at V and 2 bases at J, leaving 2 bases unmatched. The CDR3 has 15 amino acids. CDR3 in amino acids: CASSLEGAGNQPQHF. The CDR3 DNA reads TGCGCCAGCAGCTTGGAGGGGGCTGGCAATCAGCCCCAGCATTTT. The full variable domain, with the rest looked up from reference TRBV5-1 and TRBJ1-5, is KAGVTQTPRYLIKTRGQQVTLSCSPISGHRSVSWYQQTPGQGLQFLFEYFSETQRNKGNFPGRFSGRQFSNSRSEMNVSTLELGDSALYLCASSLEGAGNQPQHFGDGTRLSIL.

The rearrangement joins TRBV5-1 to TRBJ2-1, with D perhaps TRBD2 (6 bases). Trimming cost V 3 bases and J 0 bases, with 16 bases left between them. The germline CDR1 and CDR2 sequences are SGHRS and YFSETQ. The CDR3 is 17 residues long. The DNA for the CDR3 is TGCGCCAGCAGCTCGACCCTGCTAGCGCCCTCCTACAATGAGCAGTTCTTC. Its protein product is CASSSTLLAPSYNEQFF.

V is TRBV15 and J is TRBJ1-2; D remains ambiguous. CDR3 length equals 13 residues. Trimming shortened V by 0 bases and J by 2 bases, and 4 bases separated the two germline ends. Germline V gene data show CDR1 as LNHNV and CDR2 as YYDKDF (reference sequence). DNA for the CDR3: TGTGCCACCAGCAGAGAACAGAACTATGGCTACACCTTC. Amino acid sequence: CATSREQNYGYTF.

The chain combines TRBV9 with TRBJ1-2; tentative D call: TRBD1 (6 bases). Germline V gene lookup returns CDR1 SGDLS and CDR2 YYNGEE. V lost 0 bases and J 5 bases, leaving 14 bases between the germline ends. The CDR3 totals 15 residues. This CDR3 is CASSVEGRGSYGYTF. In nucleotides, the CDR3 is TGTGCCAGCAGCGTAGAGGGCAGGGGATCTTATGGCTACACCTTC.

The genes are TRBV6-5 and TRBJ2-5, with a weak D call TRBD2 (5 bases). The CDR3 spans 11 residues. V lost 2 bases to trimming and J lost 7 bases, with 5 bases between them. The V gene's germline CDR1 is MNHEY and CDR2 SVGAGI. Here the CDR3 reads CASSYGGTQYF. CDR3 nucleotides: TGTGCCAGCAGTTACGGAGGGACCCAGTACTTC.

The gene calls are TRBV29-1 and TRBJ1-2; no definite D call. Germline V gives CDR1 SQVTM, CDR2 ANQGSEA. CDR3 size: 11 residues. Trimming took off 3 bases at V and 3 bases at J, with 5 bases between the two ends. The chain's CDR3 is CSVDEYYGYTF. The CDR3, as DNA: TGCAGCGTTGATGAGTACTATGGCTACACCTTC.